This note documents a single TCR beta chain sequence. CDR3 length: 15 amino acids. CDR1 is LNHDA, CDR2 SQIVND, per germline (reference sequence). Deletions cut 3 bases from V and 5 bases from J, with 17 bases between. The record originates from a study of cytomegalovirus exposure and HLA in healthy donors. It was with 60 Vbeta and 13 Jbeta primers that the PCR ran. Profiling relied on immunoSEQ multiplex PCR, and the TCRdb table lists in-frame clones only, not all of them. This table holds about 87,000 clones. The source material was PBMCs. The sequence came from a man aged 45-60 years in good health and CMV-seropositive. J is TRBJ2-7 and V is TRBV19; D not resolved. CDR3: CASSIPGSSFHEQYF. CDR3 coding DNA: TGTGCCAGTAGTATTCCAGGCAGTTCGTTCCACGAGCAGTACTTC.